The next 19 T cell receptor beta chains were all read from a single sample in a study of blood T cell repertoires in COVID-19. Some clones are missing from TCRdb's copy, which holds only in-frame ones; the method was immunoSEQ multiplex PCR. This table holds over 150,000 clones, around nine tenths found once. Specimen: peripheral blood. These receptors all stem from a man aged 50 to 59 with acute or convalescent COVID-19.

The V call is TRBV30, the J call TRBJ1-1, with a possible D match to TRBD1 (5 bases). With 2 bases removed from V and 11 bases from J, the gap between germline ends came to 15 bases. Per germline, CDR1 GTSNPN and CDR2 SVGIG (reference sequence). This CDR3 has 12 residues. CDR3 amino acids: CAWSKEAGKAFF. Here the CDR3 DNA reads TGTGCCTGGAGTAAGGAAGCAGGGAAGGCTTTCTTT.

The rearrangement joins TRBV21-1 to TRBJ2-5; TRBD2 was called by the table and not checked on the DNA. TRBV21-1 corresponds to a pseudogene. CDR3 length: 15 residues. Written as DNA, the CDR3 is TGTGCCAGCAGCAAAAGTAGCGGGGGCTTAGGGACCCAGTACTTC. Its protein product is CASSKSSGGLGTQYF.

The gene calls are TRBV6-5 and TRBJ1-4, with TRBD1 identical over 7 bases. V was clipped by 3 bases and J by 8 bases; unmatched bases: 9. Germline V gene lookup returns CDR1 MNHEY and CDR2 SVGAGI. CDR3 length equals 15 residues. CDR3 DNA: TGTGCCAGCAGTTATCAAGGGGGCAGAAACGAAAAACTGTTTTTT. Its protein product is CASSYQGGRNEKLFF.

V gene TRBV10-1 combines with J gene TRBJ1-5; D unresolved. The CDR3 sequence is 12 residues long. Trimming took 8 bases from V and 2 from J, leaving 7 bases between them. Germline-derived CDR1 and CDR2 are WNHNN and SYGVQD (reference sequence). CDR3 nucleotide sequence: TGCGCCAGCGGTCAGGGCAATCAGCCCCAGCATTTT. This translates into CASGQGNQPQHF.

The CDR3 region has the DNA TGTGCCAGCAGCGCCCACTCCGCGGCTGGGGAAAAACTGTTTTTT. Protein sequence: CASSAHSAAGEKLFF. V usage is TRBV3-1 (or the pseudogene TRBV3-2) and J usage is TRBJ1-4, with D unresolved. The CDR3 contains 15 residues. Trimming removed 5 bases at V and 8 bases at J, with 18 bases between. Germline-derived CDR1 and CDR2 are LGHDT and YNNKEL (reference sequence).

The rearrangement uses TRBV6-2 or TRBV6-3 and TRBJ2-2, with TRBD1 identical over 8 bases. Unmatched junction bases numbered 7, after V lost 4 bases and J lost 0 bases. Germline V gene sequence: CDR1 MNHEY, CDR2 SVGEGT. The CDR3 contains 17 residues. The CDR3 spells CASSSPNRGTNTGELFF. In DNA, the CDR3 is TGTGCCAGCAGTTCTCCTAACAGGGGGACGAACACCGGGGAGCTGTTTTTT.

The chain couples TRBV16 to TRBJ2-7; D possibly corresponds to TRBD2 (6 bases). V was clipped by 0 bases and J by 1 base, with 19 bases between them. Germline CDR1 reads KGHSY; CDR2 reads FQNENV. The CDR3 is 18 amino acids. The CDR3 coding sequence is TGTGCCAGCAGCCAATCCGGCAAATACATGGAGGGTTCCTACGAGCAGTACTTC. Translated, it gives CASSQSGKYMEGSYEQYF.

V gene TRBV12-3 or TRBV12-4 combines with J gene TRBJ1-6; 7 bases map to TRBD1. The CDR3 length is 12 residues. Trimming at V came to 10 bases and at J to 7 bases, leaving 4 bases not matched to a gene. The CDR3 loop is CATTGANSPLHF. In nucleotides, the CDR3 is TGTGCCACAACAGGGGCAAATTCACCCCTCCACTTT.

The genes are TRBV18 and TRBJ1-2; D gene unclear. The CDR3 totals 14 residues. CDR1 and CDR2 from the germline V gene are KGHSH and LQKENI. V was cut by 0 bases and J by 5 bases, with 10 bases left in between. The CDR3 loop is CASSPPPPGYGYTF. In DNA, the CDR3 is TGTGCCAGCTCACCACCCCCCCCGGGATATGGCTACACCTTC.

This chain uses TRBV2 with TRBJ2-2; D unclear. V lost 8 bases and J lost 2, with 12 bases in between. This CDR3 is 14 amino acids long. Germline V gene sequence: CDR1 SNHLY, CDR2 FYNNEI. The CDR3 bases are TGTGCCAGCCTCCCCACCGGTAACACCGGGGAGCTGTTTTTT. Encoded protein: CASLPTGNTGELFF.

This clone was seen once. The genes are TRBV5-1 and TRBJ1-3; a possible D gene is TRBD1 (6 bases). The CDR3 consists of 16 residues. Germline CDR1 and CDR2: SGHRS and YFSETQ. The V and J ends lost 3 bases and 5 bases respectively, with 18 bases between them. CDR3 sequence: CASSSGATTARNTIYF. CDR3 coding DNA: TGCGCCAGCAGCTCAGGGGCGACGACAGCCAGAAACACCATATATTTT.

CDR3 region: CAPDRGPNTEAFF. CDR3 DNA: TGTGCCCCCGACAGGGGGCCGAACACTGAAGCTTTCTTT. The chain recombines TRBV10-3 with TRBJ1-1; 10 bases are shared with TRBD1. CDR1 ENHRY and CDR2 SYGVKD come from the germline V gene. V was clipped by 11 bases and J by 1 base; unmatched bases: 4. There are 13 residues in the CDR3.

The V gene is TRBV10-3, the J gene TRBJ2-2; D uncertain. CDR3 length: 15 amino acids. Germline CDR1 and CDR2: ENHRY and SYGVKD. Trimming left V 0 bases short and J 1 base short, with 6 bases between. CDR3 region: CAISESTGNTGELFF. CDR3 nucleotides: TGTGCCATCAGTGAGTCGACGGGGAACACCGGGGAGCTGTTTTTT.

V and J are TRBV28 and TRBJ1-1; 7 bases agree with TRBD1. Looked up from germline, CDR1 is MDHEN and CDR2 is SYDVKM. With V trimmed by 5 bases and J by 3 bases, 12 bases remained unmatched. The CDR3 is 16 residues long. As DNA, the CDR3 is TGTGCCAGCAGTCGACCTCAAGGGGGCGCCGACACTGAAGCTTTCTTT. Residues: CASSRPQGGADTEAFF.

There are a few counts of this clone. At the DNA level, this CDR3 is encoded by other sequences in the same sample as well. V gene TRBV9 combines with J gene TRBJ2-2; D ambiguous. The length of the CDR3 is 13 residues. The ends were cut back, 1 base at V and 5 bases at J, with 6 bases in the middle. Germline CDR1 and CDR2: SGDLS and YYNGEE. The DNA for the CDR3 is TGTGCCAGCAGCGTAACTCTAACCGGGGAGCTGTTTTTT. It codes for CASSVTLTGELFF.

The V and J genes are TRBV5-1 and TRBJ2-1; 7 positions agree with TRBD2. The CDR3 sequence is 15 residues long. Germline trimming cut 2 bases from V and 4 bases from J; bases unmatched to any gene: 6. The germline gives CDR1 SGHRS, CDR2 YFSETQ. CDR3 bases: TGCGCCAGCAGCTTACCTAGCGGCTCTTACAATGAGCAGTTCTTC. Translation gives CASSLPSGSYNEQFF.

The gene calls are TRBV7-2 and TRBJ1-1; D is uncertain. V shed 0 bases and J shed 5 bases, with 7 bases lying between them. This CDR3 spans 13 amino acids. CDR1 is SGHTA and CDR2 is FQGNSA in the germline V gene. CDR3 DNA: TGTGCCAGCAGCTTAGCCGCGGGGACTGAAGCTTTCTTT. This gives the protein CASSLAAGTEAFF.

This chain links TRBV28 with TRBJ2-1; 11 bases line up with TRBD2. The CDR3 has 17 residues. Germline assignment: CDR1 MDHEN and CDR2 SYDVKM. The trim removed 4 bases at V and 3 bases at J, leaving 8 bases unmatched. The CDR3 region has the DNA TGTGCCAGCAGTTCCCGCCGACTAGCGGGATACTACAATGAGCAGTTCTTC. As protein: CASSSRRLAGYYNEQFF.

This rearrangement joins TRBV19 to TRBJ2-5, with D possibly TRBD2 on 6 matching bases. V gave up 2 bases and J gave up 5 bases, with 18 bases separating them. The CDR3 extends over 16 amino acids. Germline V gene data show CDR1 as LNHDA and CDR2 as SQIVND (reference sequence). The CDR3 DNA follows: TGTGCCAGTAGTATAATCCGGGACTTCGGGCGGGAGACCCAGTACTTC. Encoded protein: CASSIIRDFGRETQYF.